The rows below give T cell receptor beta chains drawn from one sample of a study of blood T cells in healthy people across ages. Each CDR3 protein is one row after TCRdb ran MiXCR on the 5' RACE reads. The sample includes nearly 800,000 distinct CDR3 sequences, roughly 25% of them seen just once. These data were also reused for a study on T cells of mothers and their children.

Specimen: blood. Receptor source: a boy younger than 18 in good health. Each CDR3 is given without its conserved first and last residue. D genes are given only for firm matches. Where a row states a size, it is once, few, many or the class of an expanded clone; other rows omit it.

clone size: NA; D gene: NA; J gene: TRBJ1-5; V gene: TRBV7-9; CDR3 protein: ASSSPGATDQPQH
clone size: few; D gene: NA; J gene: TRBJ2-1; V gene: TRBV12-3/TRBV12-4; CDR3 protein: ASSLPRAGEYDEQF
clone size: few; D gene: NA; J gene: TRBJ2-2; V gene: TRBV20-1; CDR3 protein: SAREGSSNTGELF
clone size: few; D gene: NA; J gene: TRBJ2-5; V gene: TRBV29-1; CDR3 protein: SVERQQETQY
clone size: few; D gene: NA; J gene: TRBJ2-7; V gene: TRBV7-9; CDR3 protein: ASSTDRGQPPPYEQY
clone size: NA; D gene: TRBD2; J gene: TRBJ2-1; V gene: TRBV12-3/TRBV12-4; CDR3 protein: ASSPITSGNNEQF
clone size: few; D gene: NA; J gene: TRBJ2-5; V gene: TRBV28; CDR3 protein: ASREGVVETQY
clone size: NA; D gene: NA; J gene: TRBJ2-3; V gene: TRBV7-9; CDR3 protein: ASSSTRAGASTDTQY
clone size: few; D gene: TRBD2; J gene: TRBJ2-3; V gene: TRBV4-3; CDR3 protein: ASSQESQTSGGSTDTQY
clone size: few; D gene: TRBD1; J gene: TRBJ2-5; V gene: TRBV3-1; CDR3 protein: ASSRDRIETQY
clone size: NA; D gene: NA; J gene: TRBJ2-5; V gene: TRBV29-1; CDR3 protein: SVESLKTQY
clone size: NA; D gene: NA; J gene: TRBJ2-7; V gene: TRBV7-2; CDR3 protein: ASSLGDPSEQY
clone size: many; D gene: NA; J gene: TRBJ1-5; V gene: TRBV28; CDR3 protein: ASSPQISNQPQH
clone size: NA; D gene: NA; J gene: TRBJ2-1; V gene: TRBV4-2; CDR3 protein: ASSQEQGSSYNEQF
clone size: NA; D gene: NA; J gene: TRBJ1-2; V gene: TRBV6-1; CDR3 protein: ASTGLLFNYGYT
clone size: NA; D gene: NA; J gene: TRBJ1-4; V gene: TRBV12-3/TRBV12-4; CDR3 protein: ASSPTDGTPGTNEKLF
clone size: few; D gene: TRBD1; J gene: TRBJ1-5; V gene: TRBV12-5; CDR3 protein: ASGLPRHRGGNQPQH
clone size: NA; D gene: NA; J gene: TRBJ2-1; V gene: TRBV20-1; CDR3 protein: SVDGDYNEQF
clone size: few; D gene: NA; J gene: TRBJ2-7; V gene: TRBV30; CDR3 protein: ALATKTYEQY
clone size: few; D gene: NA; J gene: TRBJ2-7; V gene: TRBV6-1; CDR3 protein: ASSVQGNVVPHEQY
clone size: NA; D gene: NA; J gene: TRBJ1-1; V gene: TRBV15; CDR3 protein: ATSFTGNTEAF
clone size: NA; D gene: NA; J gene: TRBJ1-2; V gene: TRBV12-3/TRBV12-4; CDR3 protein: ASSLADRFNYGYT
clone size: NA; D gene: TRBD2; J gene: NA; V gene: TRBV10-3; CDR3 protein: AISARESYEQY
clone size: NA; D gene: TRBD2; J gene: TRBJ2-2; V gene: TRBV28; CDR3 protein: ASTRLAGTNTGELF
clone size: few; D gene: NA; J gene: TRBJ2-3; V gene: TRBV7-2; CDR3 protein: ASSSPPGRTDTQY
clone size: few; D gene: NA; J gene: TRBJ2-1; V gene: TRBV20-1; CDR3 protein: SAKGQSNEQF
clone size: NA; D gene: TRBD1; J gene: TRBJ1-4; V gene: TRBV4-3; CDR3 protein: ASSQERTGFTTNEKLF
clone size: NA; D gene: NA; J gene: TRBJ2-2; V gene: TRBV6-1; CDR3 protein: ASSEIGGRYLLELF
clone size: few; D gene: NA; J gene: TRBJ2-5; V gene: TRBV7-6; CDR3 protein: ASSLEPETQY
clone size: few; D gene: NA; J gene: TRBJ1-1; V gene: TRBV9; CDR3 protein: ASSVAAKTEAF
clone size: NA; D gene: TRBD1; J gene: TRBJ2-7; V gene: TRBV27; CDR3 protein: ASSLSTGQGAYEQY
clone size: NA; D gene: NA; J gene: TRBJ2-1; V gene: TRBV29-1; CDR3 protein: SVVAGTNEQF
clone size: few; D gene: NA; J gene: TRBJ2-5; V gene: TRBV20-1; CDR3 protein: SASSRGLGETQY